The 30 T cell receptor beta chains below were found in one sample sequenced in a study of T cells in Graves' hyperthyroidism and ophthalmopathy. TCR beta CDR3 regions were amplified from RNA. TCR CDR3 underwent first-round RT-PCR with the HTBI primer set. One entry per CDR3 protein results from TCRdb running MiXCR on the multiplex PCR reads. The profile shows roughly 350,000 distinct CDR3 sequences, roughly 13% of them singletons. Sequencing input: blood. The receptors originated from a woman aged 30 to 39 with Graves' hyperthyroidism.

This clonotype was found many times. This chain links TRBV11-2 with TRBJ2-1; possibly TRBD1 or TRBD2 for D (5 bases each). Germline V gene lookup returns CDR1 SGHAT and CDR2 FQNNGV. CDR3 length: 12 residues. With 1 base removed from V and 9 bases from J, the gap between germline ends came to 7 bases. CDR3 sequence: CASSLGGIEQFF. CDR3 sequence (DNA): TGTGCCAGCAGCTTAGGGGGGATTGAGCAGTTCTTC.

This clonotype came up many times. The chain carries TRBV12-3 or TRBV12-4 and TRBJ2-5; TRBD2 matches 7 bases. This CDR3 is built from 13 residues. With V trimmed by 4 bases and J by 5 bases, 4 bases remained unmatched. CDR3 region: CASSWSGTETQYF. CDR3 DNA sequence: TGTGCCAGCAGTTGGAGCGGGACTGAGACCCAGTACTTC.

The V gene is TRBV5-1, the J gene TRBJ2-3; 7 bases are a match to TRBD1. CDR3 size: 17 residues. Germline V gene sequence: CDR1 SGHRS, CDR2 YFSETQ. V lost 0 bases, J lost 1 base, and 8 bases stayed unmatched. The CDR3 loop reads CASSLAAGGGGTDTQYF. The DNA of the CDR3 is TGCGCCAGCAGCTTGGCGGCAGGGGGTGGGGGCACAGATACGCAGTATTTT.

There are many counts of this clonotype. The chain has TRBV11-2 and TRBJ2-3; 8 positions match TRBD1. Germline trimming cut 3 bases from V and 4 bases from J; bases unmatched to any gene: 3. There are 14 residues in the CDR3. Germline assignment: CDR1 SGHAT and CDR2 FQNNGV. This chain's CDR3 is CASSLQGASDTQYF. In DNA form, the CDR3 reads TGTGCCAGCAGCTTGCAGGGGGCGTCAGATACGCAGTATTTT. The full variable domain, in which reference TRBV11-2 and TRBJ2-3 provide the parts outside the CDR3, is EAGVAQSPRYKIIEKRQSVAFWCNPISGHATLYWYQQILGQGPKLLIQFQNNGVVDDSQLPKDRFSAERLKGVDSTLKIQPAKLEDSAVYLCASSLQGASDTQYFGPGTRLTVL.

This clonotype was counted a few times. The V and J genes are TRBV19 and TRBJ2-6; D is unresolved. The CDR3 is made up of 14 amino acids. The V end lost 9 bases, the J end lost 4 bases, and 13 bases lay between the germline ends. CDR1 and CDR2 (germline): LNHDA, SQIVND (reference sequence). The CDR3 loop is CASTPTLGANVLTF. The CDR3 DNA reads TGTGCCAGCACTCCTACCCTGGGGGCCAACGTCCTGACTTTC.

The sample holds many counts of this clonotype. The chain's CDR3 is CASSLAGKGTGELFF. The CDR3 coding sequence is TGTGCCAGCAGTTTGGCGGGAAAGGGAACCGGGGAGCTGTTTTTT. The V and J genes are TRBV12-3 or TRBV12-4 and TRBJ2-2; tentatively, D is TRBD2 (6 bases). The CDR3 length is 15 residues. Trimming pared 3 bases from V and 5 bases from J, leaving 13 bases between.

This clonotype was detected a few times. V and J are TRBV9 and TRBJ2-5, with TRBD2 matching over 7 bases. The CDR3 has 16 amino acids. After removal of 0 bases from V and 0 bases from J, the junction contained 5 bases not matched to a gene. CDR1 is SGDLS, CDR2 YYNGEE, per germline. CDR3 nucleotides: TGTGCCAGCAGCGTAGAGGGTAGCGGGCACCAAGAGACCCAGTACTTC. Residues: CASSVEGSGHQETQYF.

This clonotype occurred many times. The CDR3 DNA is TGTGCCAGCAGCTCGAATTTGTTGGGGACAGGGGGGGCGGATGAGCAGTTCTTC. This sequence encodes CASSSNLLGTGGADEQFF. The V call is TRBV12-3 or TRBV12-4, the J call TRBJ2-1, with 11 positions matching TRBD1. Trimming removed 6 bases from V and 8 bases from J; junction bases left unmatched: 18. The CDR3 spans 18 residues.

This clonotype has more than one count but fewer than ten. CDR3 coding DNA: TGCAGCGTGGATTCCACAGGGGGGACTGAAGCTTTCTTT. Translated, it gives CSVDSTGGTEAFF. The V gene is TRBV29-1, the J gene TRBJ1-1; 8 bases agree with TRBD1. CDR3 length: 13 residues. The V gene's germline CDR1 is SQVTM and CDR2 ANQGSEA. Trimming at V came to 6 bases and at J to 5 bases, leaving 8 bases not matched to a gene.

V and J are TRBV20-1 and TRBJ2-1; TRBD2 matches 12 bases. J lost 10 bases, V lost 4 bases, and 11 bases had no gene match. The CDR3 consists of 15 residues. In germline, CDR1 is DFQATT, CDR2 SNEGSKA (reference sequence). The DNA for the CDR3 is TGCAGTGCTAACGACTGGACTAGCGGGAAAGGAGAGCAGTTCTTC. Amino acid sequence: CSANDWTSGKGEQFF.

Remarks on this clonotype: This may come from a read error, since a much larger clone is one base off. This sequence joins TRBV12-3 or TRBV12-4 and TRBJ2-3, with a tentative D call TRBD1 (6 bases). The CDR3 extends over 11 amino acids. This CDR3 reads CVSARGDTQYF. The CDR3 region has the DNA TGTGTCAGCGCCAGGGGAGATACGCAGTATTTT.

This clonotype was recorded many times. The chain couples TRBV19 to TRBJ2-1, with 9 bases matching TRBD1. After removal of 5 bases from V and 4 bases from J, the junction contained 3 bases not matched to a gene. The CDR3 is 14 residues long. The V gene's germline CDR1 is LNHDA and CDR2 SQIVND (reference sequence). The CDR3 reads CASSEGTGYNEQFF. DNA of the CDR3: TGTGCCAGTAGTGAGGGGACAGGGTACAATGAGCAGTTCTTC.

As for this clonotype: One base away lies a much larger clone, so this may be a sequencing read error. The rearrangement uses TRBV5-1 and TRBJ2-7; 7 bases fit TRBD2. V was pared by 0 bases and J by 6 bases, with 12 bases of the junction left unmatched. Germline CDR1 SGHRS, CDR2 YFSETQ. The CDR3 length is 16 residues. The CDR3, as DNA: TGCGCCAGCAGCTTGGCCGGGAGGACTGGGACCTGCGAGCAGTACTTC. It specifies CASSLAGRTGTCEQYF.

This clonotype was recorded at least ten times. V and J are TRBV11-2 and TRBJ2-1; D is uncertain. The CDR3 is 16 residues long. Germline V gene data show CDR1 as SGHAT and CDR2 as FQNNGV. Trimming took off 1 base at V and 4 bases at J, with 14 bases between the two ends. For the CDR3, the DNA is TGTGCCAGCAGCTTAGGGCCACGAGTCGGGTACAATGAGCAGTTCTTC. Its translation: CASSLGPRVGYNEQFF.

This clonotype was recorded a few times. The rearrangement links TRBV28 to TRBJ1-2; perhaps TRBD1 as D (5 bases). Germline-derived CDR1 and CDR2 are MDHEN and SYDVKM. This CDR3 comprises 15 residues. With 7 bases removed from V and 3 bases from J, the gap between germline ends came to 18 bases. CDR3 nucleotide sequence: TGTGCCAGCATTCCTGACCTGTTGGGGGACTATGGCTACACCTTC. Residues: CASIPDLLGDYGYTF.

This sequence joins TRBV5-6 and TRBJ1-3; the D gene is possibly TRBD1 (6 bases). The CDR3 is made up of 15 amino acids. Germline V gene data show CDR1 as SGHDT and CDR2 as YYEEEE. The V end was cut by 4 bases, the J end by 4 bases, with 15 bases between. In nucleotides, the CDR3 is TGTGCCAGCAGCAACAGGGTCGGGTCCGGAAACACCATATATTTT. Its protein product is CASSNRVGSGNTIYF.

Ten or more counts support this clonotype. This chain joins TRBV11-2 and TRBJ2-1; D remains unclear. CDR3 length: 15 amino acids. Germline assignment: CDR1 SGHAT and CDR2 FQNNGV. V lost 1 base and J 3 bases, leaving 10 bases between the germline ends. For the CDR3, the DNA is TGTGCCAGCAGCTTAGCCCGGGCCGACTACAATGAGCAGTTCTTC. It encodes CASSLARADYNEQFF.

This chain joins TRBV28 and TRBJ1-4; D gene uncertain. In germline, CDR1 is MDHEN, CDR2 SYDVKM. Trimming took off 6 bases at V and 9 bases at J, with 11 bases between the two ends. There are 12 residues in the CDR3. The CDR3 loop reads CASRGDIKKLFF. In nucleotides, the CDR3 is TGTGCCAGCAGGGGAGACATCAAAAAACTGTTTTTT.

This clonotype occurred many times. CDR3 sequence: CASSFEGNSNQPQHF. CDR3 in DNA: TGTGCCAGCAGTTTTGAGGGTAACAGCAATCAGCCCCAGCATTTT. This chain joins TRBV12-3 or TRBV12-4 and TRBJ1-5; D not resolved. Trimming shortened V by 3 bases and J by 1 base, and 10 bases separated the two germline ends. The CDR3 spans 15 residues.

The chain couples TRBV7-9 to TRBJ2-3, with 7 bases that match TRBD1. The trim removed 5 bases at V and 4 bases at J, leaving 15 bases unmatched. The length of the CDR3 is 17 residues. Germline CDR1 reads SEHNR; CDR2 reads FQNEAQ (reference sequence). CDR3 residues: CASSRHTTTGRPDTQYF. As DNA, the CDR3 is TGTGCCAGCAGCCGACATACGACGACAGGGCGGCCAGATACGCAGTATTTT.

On this clonotype itself: Just one base apart from a much larger clone, this may be a read error. The CDR3 ends on some other residue instead of the conserved phenylalanine or tryptophan, so this is likely a read error. This rearrangement joins TRBV7-2 to TRBJ2-3; 8 nucleotides match TRBD2. CDR1 and CDR2 (germline): SGHTA, FQGNSA. Losses at the gene ends were 0 bases for V and 1 base for J; bases not matched to a gene: 6. The CDR3 length is 17 residues. This chain's CDR3 is CASSLAVTGGGTDTQYL. The CDR3 DNA is TGTGCCAGCAGCTTAGCGGTAACGGGAGGGGGCACAGATACGCAGTATCTT.

The chain has TRBV9 and TRBJ2-1, with D maybe TRBD2 (5 bases). V shed 0 bases and J shed 0 bases, with 7 bases lying between them. Germline assignment: CDR1 SGDLS and CDR2 YYNGEE. The CDR3 covers 15 residues. CDR3 in amino acids: CASSVGLASYNEQFF. The CDR3 bases are TGTGCCAGCAGCGTAGGGCTAGCCTCCTACAATGAGCAGTTCTTC.

Details on this clonotype: This clone may be a read error of a much larger clone one base away. V gene TRBV11-2 combines with J gene TRBJ1-1; 7 nucleotides line up with TRBD1. The CDR3 is made up of 14 amino acids. CDR1 and CDR2 from the germline V gene are SGHAT and FQNNGV. DNA for the CDR3: TGTGTCAGCAGCTTCGAGGCAGGGGGCACTGAAGCTTTCTTT. This gives the protein CVSSFEAGGTEAFF.

Details on this clonotype: A much larger clone lies a single base off, so this may be a read error. This chain joins TRBV11-2 and TRBJ2-3, with D possibly TRBD2 on 6 matching bases. Germline CDR1 and CDR2: SGHAT and FQNNGV. The CDR3 is 16 residues long. The CDR3 loop is CAGSTESGLSTDTQYF. The CDR3 DNA is TGTGCCGGCAGCACGGAGAGCGGGCTTAGCACAGATACGCAGTATTTT.

This clonotype was found many times. The CDR3 nucleotides read TGTGCCAGCACCACCGGCAGCCGGGCCGGGGAGCTGTTTTTT. This sequence encodes CASTTGSRAGELFF. The V and J genes are TRBV2 and TRBJ2-2, with unresolved D. The V end lost 7 bases, the J end lost 6 bases, and 15 bases lay between the germline ends. CDR3 length equals 14 residues. CDR1 and CDR2 (germline): SNHLY, FYNNEI.

This clonotype appeared many times. The rearrangement uses TRBV2 and TRBJ2-2; a possible D gene is TRBD2 (5 bases). The CDR3 covers 16 residues. V gave up 2 bases and J gave up 1 base, with 11 bases separating them. The V gene's germline CDR1 is SNHLY and CDR2 FYNNEI. CDR3 protein: CASSERERKNTGELFF. The CDR3 coding sequence is TGTGCCAGCAGTGAAAGGGAGCGGAAGAACACCGGGGAGCTGTTTTTT.

The rearrangement joins TRBV5-4 to TRBJ2-7; TRBD1 matches 7 bases. The CDR3 covers 14 residues. With V trimmed by 5 bases and J by 3 bases, 8 bases remained unmatched. The V gene's germline CDR1 is SGHNT and CDR2 YYREEE (reference sequence). CDR3 loop: CASSYVGTDYEQYF. CDR3 nucleotides: TGTGCCAGCAGTTACGTCGGGACAGACTACGAGCAGTACTTC.

This clonotype appeared many times. The chain is built from TRBV6-5 and TRBJ2-3; D not resolved. Germline loops: CDR1 MNHEY, CDR2 SVGAGI. The CDR3 spans 16 residues. V shed 0 bases and J shed 2 bases, with 12 bases lying between them. The CDR3: CASSYSSRSPTDTQYF. The CDR3 DNA reads TGTGCCAGCAGTTACTCGTCCAGGTCCCCCACAGATACGCAGTATTTT.

The rearrangement links TRBV29-1 to TRBJ2-3; D ambiguous. V was pared by 4 bases and J by 2 bases, with 7 bases between. CDR3 length: 12 residues. Germline lookup yields CDR1 SQVTM and CDR2 ANQGSEA. CDR3 coding DNA: TGCAGCGTTGCATATTACACAGATACGCAGTATTTT. Translation gives CSVAYYTDTQYF.

This clonotype showed up many times. The chain is built from TRBV6-1 and TRBJ2-7, with TRBD1 as a possible D gene (5 bases). Germline loops: CDR1 MNHNS, CDR2 SASEGT. V lost 6 bases to trimming and J lost 2 bases, with 11 bases between them. This CDR3 has 13 residues. As DNA, the CDR3 is TGTGCCAGCAGGCGCGACAGTACCTACGAGCAGTACTTC. Amino acid sequence: CASRRDSTYEQYF.